One sample yielded the 26 T cell receptor beta chains listed below, sequenced in a study of identifying expanded T cells in peripheral blood. The table came from immunoSEQ multiplex PCR; TCRdb's copy has only in-frame clones and leaves some out. The repertoire has tens of thousands of clones, around 89% of them found once; the top ten carry around 2.7%. The source material was blood. The receptors were gathered from a person between 18 and 75 years old in good health.

The J gene is TRBJ2-7, the V gene TRBV7-2, with unresolved D. Germline V gene data show CDR1 as SGHTA and CDR2 as FQGNSA. The CDR3 totals 14 residues. Between the trimmed V and J ends, which lost 4 bases and 0 bases, there was a span of 10 bases. This chain's CDR3 is CASSSGIHSYEQYF. The CDR3 DNA reads as TGTGCCAGCAGCTCCGGTATCCACTCCTACGAGCAGTACTTC.

This sequence joins TRBV9 and TRBJ2-3; TRBD2 aligns across 7 bases. Germline CDR1 reads SGDLS; CDR2 reads YYNGEE. Trimming took 5 bases from V and 6 from J; bases not matched to a gene: 12. The CDR3 contains 15 residues. The DNA for the CDR3 is TGTGCCAGCAGTGACTGGGCTAGCGGCAGGGATACGCAGTATTTT. It codes for CASSDWASGRDTQYF. The whole variable domain, remainder taken from reference TRBV9 and TRBJ2-3, is DSGVTQTPKHLITATGQRVTLRCSPRSGDLSVYWYQQSLDQGLQFLIQYYNGEERAKGNILERFSAQQFPDLHSELNLSSLELGDSALYFCASSDWASGRDTQYFGPGTRLTVL.

The chain recombines TRBV7-6 with TRBJ2-7; D remains unclear. The V end was cut by 5 bases, the J end by 4 bases, with 12 bases between. This CDR3 region has 13 residues. Germline V gene lookup returns CDR1 SGHVS and CDR2 FNYEAQ. In DNA, the CDR3 is TGTGCCAGCAGCCAGGAATCTAGATACGAGCAGTACTTC. Translating it yields CASSQESRYEQYF. Full variable domain (remainder filled in from reference TRBV7-6 and TRBJ2-7): GAGVSQSPRYKVTKRGQDVALRCDPISGHVSLYWYRQALGQGPEFLTYFNYEAQQDKSGLPNDRFSAERPEGSISTLTIQRTEQRDSAMYRCASSQESRYEQYFGPGTRLTVT.

The chain carries TRBV4-1 and TRBJ2-7; 10 bases fit TRBD1. Germline CDR1 MGHRA, CDR2 YSYEKL. The J segment lost 4 bases and the V segment lost 0 bases, leaving 12 bases of the junction unmatched. The CDR3 has 18 amino acids. CDR3 coding DNA: TGCGCCAGCAGCCAAGATACCTCGACAGGGGGCATTGGATACGAGCAGTACTTC. This encodes CASSQDTSTGGIGYEQYF.

The chain joins TRBV6-4 to TRBJ2-2; TRBD2 matches at 10 bases. The V segment lost 5 bases and the J segment 7 bases; nucleotides outside the gene matches: 4. Germline CDR1 MRHNA, CDR2 SNTAGT. CDR3 length equals 14 residues. The CDR3 sequence is CASSPGTSVGELFF. CDR3 nucleotides: TGTGCCAGCAGTCCCGGGACTAGCGTCGGGGAGCTGTTTTTT.

The chain employs TRBV9 and TRBJ1-4, with 8 bases identical to TRBD1. The CDR3 covers 15 residues. The trim removed 3 bases at V and 6 bases at J, leaving 7 bases unmatched. The V gene's germline CDR1 is SGDLS and CDR2 YYNGEE. The CDR3 reads CASSGDRLSDEKLFF. CDR3 sequence (DNA): TGTGCCAGCAGCGGGGACAGGTTGTCGGATGAAAAACTGTTTTTT.

V and J are TRBV4-1 and TRBJ1-2, with a tentative D call TRBD1 (6 bases). V dropped 1 base and J dropped 10 bases, with 22 bases sitting between them. CDR3 length: 16 residues. The germline CDR1 and CDR2 sequences are MGHRA and YSYEKL. The CDR3 here is CASSQVGQIMGTDYTF. The CDR3 nucleotides read TGCGCCAGCAGCCAAGTCGGACAGATAATGGGGACGGACTACACCTTC.

This sequence joins TRBV10-1 and TRBJ2-1; the match to TRBD1 covers 9 bases. The CDR3 is 17 residues long. The germline gives CDR1 WNHNN, CDR2 SYGVQD (reference sequence). The CDR3 sequence: CPRPFWGGDRAFNEQFF. The CDR3 DNA reads as TGCCCCCGACCCTTTTGGGGTGGGGACAGGGCGTTCAATGAGCAGTTCTTC.

The chain is built from TRBV4-2 and TRBJ1-4; 11 positions agree with TRBD1. CDR1 and CDR2 (germline): LGHNA, YNFKEQ. The CDR3 spans 17 residues. V dropped 0 bases and J dropped 8; count of bases not matched to a gene: 8. CDR3 in amino acids: CASSQDVKDRGQEKLFF. DNA for the CDR3: TGTGCCAGCAGCCAAGATGTGAAGGACAGGGGGCAGGAAAAACTGTTTTTT.

The genes are TRBV7-2 and TRBJ1-1; 8 bases line up with TRBD1. Germline V gene sequence: CDR1 SGHTA, CDR2 FQGNSA. The CDR3 spans 15 residues. Trimming took 7 bases from V and 2 from J; bases not matched to a gene: 9. The CDR3 reads CASIPPGQDNTEAFF. CDR3 bases: TGTGCCAGCATCCCGCCGGGACAGGATAACACTGAAGCTTTCTTT.

The CDR3 DNA reads as TGTGCCAGCAGCGTATGGGACGGAGTAAATGAAAAACTGTTTTTT. As protein: CASSVWDGVNEKLFF. The gene calls are TRBV9 and TRBJ1-4, with TRBD1 as a possible D gene (5 bases). Germline V gives CDR1 SGDLS, CDR2 YYNGEE. V gave up 1 base and J gave up 5 bases, with 12 bases separating them. The CDR3 totals 15 residues. The whole variable domain, filled in from reference TRBV9 and TRBJ1-4, reads DSGVTQTPKHLITATGQRVTLRCSPRSGDLSVYWYQQSLDQGLQFLIQYYNGEERAKGNILERFSAQQFPDLHSELNLSSLELGDSALYFCASSVWDGVNEKLFFGSGTQLSVL.

The chain has TRBV27 and TRBJ1-1, with TRBD1 matching over 8 bases. CDR1 MNHEY and CDR2 SMNVEV come from the germline V gene (reference sequence). The CDR3 totals 17 residues. After removal of 0 bases from V and 1 base from J, the junction contained 7 bases not matched to a gene. The CDR3 reads CASSLSPQGAWNTEAFF. The CDR3 DNA reads TGTGCCAGCAGTTTATCGCCTCAGGGGGCATGGAACACTGAAGCTTTCTTT.

This chain connects TRBV7-3 to TRBJ2-1; 9 nucleotides line up with TRBD2. CDR1 SGHTA and CDR2 FQGTGA come from the germline V gene. The CDR3 covers 15 residues. The junction had 4 bases not matched to a gene; V was cut back by 4 bases and J by 3 bases. CDR3 amino acids: CASSSLAGFYNEQFF. The CDR3 DNA follows: TGTGCCAGCAGCTCACTAGCGGGTTTCTACAATGAGCAGTTCTTC.

V usage is TRBV7-8 and J usage is TRBJ2-3, with 7 bases lining up with TRBD2. The V gene end was trimmed by 5 bases and the J gene end by 6 bases; junction bases not matched to a gene: 8. This CDR3 region has 14 residues. Germline lookup yields CDR1 SGHVS and CDR2 FQNEAQ. CDR3: CASSPSGETDTQYF. The CDR3 DNA is TGTGCCAGCAGCCCCAGCGGGGAGACGGATACGCAGTATTTT.

The chain uses TRBV11-2 and TRBJ2-2; D tentatively fits TRBD1 or TRBD2 (6 bases each). Germline V lookup: CDR1 SGHAT, CDR2 FQNNGV. V lost 4 bases and J lost 1, with 16 bases in between. The CDR3 totals 17 residues. The CDR3 region has the DNA TGTGCCAGCAGCTCTAGGACGGGGGCGTTGAACACCGGGGAGCTGTTTTTT. It codes for CASSSRTGALNTGELFF.

The chain is built from TRBV7-6 and TRBJ2-2, with TRBD2 identical over 14 bases. V was pared by 1 base and J by 6 bases, with 10 bases of the junction left unmatched. This CDR3 is 19 amino acids long. CDR1 SGHVS and CDR2 FNYEAQ come from the germline V gene. The CDR3 reads CASSLGLAGGPLSPGELFF. As DNA, the CDR3 is TGTGCCAGCAGCTTAGGACTAGCGGGAGGGCCTCTTTCCCCCGGGGAGCTGTTTTTT.

A single count supports this clone. This chain links TRBV7-2 with TRBJ2-7, with D possibly being TRBD1 or TRBD2 (5 bases each). The V gene lost 6 bases and the J gene lost 1 base, with 16 bases spanning the gap. Germline V gives CDR1 SGHTA, CDR2 FQGNSA. CDR3 size: 15 residues. The CDR3 nucleotides read TGTGCCAGCAGTTACTCCGGGACGGAGTCCTACGAGCAGTACTTC. Its translation: CASSYSGTESYEQYF. Full variable domain (remainder filled in from reference TRBV7-2 and TRBJ2-7): GAGVSQSPSNKVTEKGKDVELRCDPISGHTALYWYRQSLGQGLEFLIYFQGNSAPDKSGLPSDRFSAERTGGSVSTLTIQRTQQEDSAVYLCASSYSGTESYEQYFGPGTRLTVT.

The rearrangement joins TRBV15 to TRBJ2-7; D is unresolved. CDR3 length equals 16 residues. Per germline, CDR1 LNHNV and CDR2 YYDKDF (reference sequence). V lost 3 bases and J lost 3, with 18 bases in between. In DNA, the CDR3 is TGTGCCACCAGCAGTGACCTGGAAGGTCTCCGCTACGAGCAGTACTTC. Translated, it gives CATSSDLEGLRYEQYF.

This clone was counted a single time. J is TRBJ2-7 and V is TRBV6-5; the match to TRBD2 covers 8 bases. Trimming took 7 bases from V and 6 from J; bases not matched to a gene: 8. Per germline, CDR1 MNHEY and CDR2 SVGAGI. The CDR3 has 13 residues. This CDR3 is CASKLGLASEQYF. The CDR3 DNA reads TGTGCCAGCAAACTTGGACTAGCCAGCGAGCAGTACTTC.

The V and J genes are TRBV7-8 and TRBJ2-3; D call uncertain. From germline, CDR1 is SGHVS and CDR2 FQNEAQ. The CDR3 is 16 amino acids. The V gene lost 0 bases and the J gene lost 0 bases, with 10 bases spanning the gap. CDR3 coding DNA: TGTGCCAGCAGCTTAGCGCCCACCCCTAGCACAGATACGCAGTATTTT. Amino acid sequence: CASSLAPTPSTDTQYF.

The V and J genes are TRBV6-1 and TRBJ1-1; D is unresolved. Trimming took off 6 bases at V and 2 bases at J, with 10 bases between the two ends. Germline assignment: CDR1 MNHNS and CDR2 SASEGT. The CDR3 loop spans 13 amino acids. DNA of the CDR3: TGTGCCAGCAGCTGGACCTATAACACTGAAGCTTTCTTT. Amino acids: CASSWTYNTEAFF.

V is TRBV6-5 and J is TRBJ2-5; a weak D match, TRBD2 (6 bases). Trimming stripped 0 bases from V and 1 base from J, with 9 bases between. The germline V gene encodes CDR1 MNHEY and CDR2 SVGAGI. This CDR3 has 15 residues. The CDR3 reads CASSYSGGLQETQYF. CDR3 coding DNA: TGTGCCAGCAGTTACTCGGGGGGACTCCAAGAGACCCAGTACTTC.

The V call is TRBV5-1, the J call TRBJ2-3; 8 bases align to TRBD2. The germline gives CDR1 SGHRS, CDR2 YFSETQ. The CDR3 sequence is 14 residues long. V gave up 4 bases and J gave up 1 base; unmatched junction bases: 2. CDR3: CASSRAGGTDTQYF. The CDR3 DNA is TGCGCCAGCAGCCGAGCGGGGGGCACAGATACGCAGTATTTT.

This CDR3 reads CASSILGQGADTQYF. The CDR3 DNA is TGTGCCAGCAGCATACTTGGGCAGGGGGCAGATACGCAGTATTTT. J is TRBJ2-3 and V is TRBV7-2, with 7 bases fitting TRBD1. V was pared by 5 bases and J by 4 bases, with 9 bases of the junction left unmatched. The CDR3 sequence is 15 residues long. The germline V gene has CDR1 SGHTA and CDR2 FQGNSA.

V is TRBV7-9 and J is TRBJ2-7, with D perhaps matching TRBD1 or TRBD2 (5 bases each). Trimming stripped 6 bases from V and 7 bases from J, with 22 bases between. Germline assignment: CDR1 SEHNR and CDR2 FQNEAQ (reference sequence). CDR3 length equals 15 residues. The CDR3 reads CASSQLSTGLGEQYF. CDR3 DNA sequence: TGTGCCAGCAGTCAATTATCGACGGGGCTAGGAGAGCAGTACTTC.

With regard to this clone: A read error may account for a junction end that differs from germline. The rearrangement uses TRBV28 and TRBJ2-3; tentatively, D is TRBD1 (5 bases). The CDR3 contains 16 residues. Germline V gene lookup returns CDR1 MDHEN and CDR2 SYDVKM. CDR3 sequence reads: CASSSILTTQTDTQCF. CDR3 sequence (DNA): TGTGCCAGCAGTTCCATTCTTACTACCCAGACAGATACGCAGTGTTTT.